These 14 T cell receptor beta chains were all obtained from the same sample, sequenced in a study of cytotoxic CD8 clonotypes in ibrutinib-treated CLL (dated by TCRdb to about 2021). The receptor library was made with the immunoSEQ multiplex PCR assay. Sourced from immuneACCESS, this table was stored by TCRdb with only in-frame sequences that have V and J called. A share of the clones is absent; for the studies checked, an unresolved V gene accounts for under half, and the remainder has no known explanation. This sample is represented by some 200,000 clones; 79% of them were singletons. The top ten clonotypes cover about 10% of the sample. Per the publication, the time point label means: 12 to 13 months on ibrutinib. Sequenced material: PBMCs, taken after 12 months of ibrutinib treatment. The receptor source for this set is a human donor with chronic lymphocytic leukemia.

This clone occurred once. Here the CDR3 reads CASTSGLGPYEQYF. In nucleotides, the CDR3 is TGTGCCAGCACGTCCGGACTAGGACCCTACGAGCAGTACTTC. This sequence joins TRBV2 and TRBJ2-7; 7 bases fit TRBD2. The CDR3 is 14 amino acids. The J segment lost 2 bases and the V segment lost 7 bases, leaving 8 bases of the junction unmatched. CDR1 is SNHLY and CDR2 is FYNNEI in the germline V gene.

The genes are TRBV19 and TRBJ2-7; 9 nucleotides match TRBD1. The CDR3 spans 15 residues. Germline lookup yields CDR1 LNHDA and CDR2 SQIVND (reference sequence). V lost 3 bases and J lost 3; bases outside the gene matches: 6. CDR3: CASSISGTGLYEQYF. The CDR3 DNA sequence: TGTGCCAGTAGTATCTCGGGGACAGGGCTCTACGAGCAGTACTTC. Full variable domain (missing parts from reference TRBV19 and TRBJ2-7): DGGITQSPKYLFRKEGQNVTLSCEQNLNHDAMYWYRQDPGQGLRLIYYSQIVNDFQKGDIAEGYSVSREKKESFPLTVTSAQKNPTAFYLCASSISGTGLYEQYFGPGTRLTVT.

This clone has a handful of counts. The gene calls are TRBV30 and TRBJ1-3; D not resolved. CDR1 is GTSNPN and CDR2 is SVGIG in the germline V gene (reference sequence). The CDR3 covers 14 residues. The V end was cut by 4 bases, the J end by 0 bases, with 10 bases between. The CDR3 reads CAWTARSSGNTIYF. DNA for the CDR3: TGTGCCTGGACTGCTAGGAGCTCTGGAAACACCATATATTTT.

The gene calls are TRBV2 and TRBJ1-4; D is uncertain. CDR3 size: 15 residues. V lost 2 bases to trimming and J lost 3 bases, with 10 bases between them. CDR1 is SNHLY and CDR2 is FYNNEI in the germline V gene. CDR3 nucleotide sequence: TGTGCCAGCAGTGAATTGGTGGGATCTAATGAAAAACTGTTTTTT. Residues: CASSELVGSNEKLFF.

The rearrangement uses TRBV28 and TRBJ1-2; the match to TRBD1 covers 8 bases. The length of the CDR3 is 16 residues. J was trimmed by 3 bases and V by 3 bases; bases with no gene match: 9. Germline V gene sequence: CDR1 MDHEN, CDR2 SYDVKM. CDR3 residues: CASSFTGQGHDYGYTF. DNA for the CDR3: TGTGCCAGCAGTTTTACCGGACAGGGACATGACTATGGCTACACCTTC.

The DNA of the CDR3 is TGTGCCAGCAGTGGACAGGGCGTGAACACTGAAGCTTTCTTT. Its protein is CASSGQGVNTEAFF. The chain links TRBV2 to TRBJ1-1, with 7 bases fitting TRBD1. The CDR3 consists of 14 residues. The V and J ends lost 4 bases and 0 bases, in that order; junction bases with no gene match: 2. CDR1 and CDR2 from the germline V gene are SNHLY and FYNNEI.

CDR3 protein: CASSSPPRDEQYF. The CDR3 coding sequence is TGTGCCAGCAGTTCCCCCCCGAGGGACGAGCAGTACTTC. This chain connects TRBV27 to TRBJ2-7; D is perhaps TRBD2 (5 bases). CDR1 is MNHEY, CDR2 SMNVEV, per germline (reference sequence). V lost 4 bases to trimming and J lost 5 bases, with 12 bases between them. The CDR3 has 13 amino acids.

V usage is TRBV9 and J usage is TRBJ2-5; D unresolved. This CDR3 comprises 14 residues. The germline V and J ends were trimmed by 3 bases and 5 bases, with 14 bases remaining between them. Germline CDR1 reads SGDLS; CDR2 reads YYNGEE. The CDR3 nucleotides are TGTGCCAGCAGCGCAGCCCTAGAGGCGGAGACCCAGTACTTC. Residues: CASSAALEAETQYF.

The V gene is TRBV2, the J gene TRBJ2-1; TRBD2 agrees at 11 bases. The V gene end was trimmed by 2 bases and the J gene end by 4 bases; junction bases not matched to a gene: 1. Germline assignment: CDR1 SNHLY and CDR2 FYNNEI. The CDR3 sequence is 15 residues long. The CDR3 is CASSETSGRYNEQFF. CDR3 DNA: TGTGCCAGCAGTGAAACTAGCGGGAGATACAATGAGCAGTTCTTC. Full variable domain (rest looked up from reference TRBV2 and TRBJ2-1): EPEVTQTPSHQVTQMGQEVILRCVPISNHLYFYWYRQILGQKVEFLVSFYNNEISEKSEIFDDQFSVERPDGSNFTLKIRSTKLEDSAMYFCASSETSGRYNEQFFGPGTRLTVL.

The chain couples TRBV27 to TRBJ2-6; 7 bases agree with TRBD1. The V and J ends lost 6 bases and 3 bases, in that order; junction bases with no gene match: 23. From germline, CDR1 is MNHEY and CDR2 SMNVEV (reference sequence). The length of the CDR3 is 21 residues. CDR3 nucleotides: TGTGCCAGCAGCAAACTTAAGACCCCCGGGACAGCGAGTCTTGGGGCCAACGTCCTGACTTTC. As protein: CASSKLKTPGTASLGANVLTF.

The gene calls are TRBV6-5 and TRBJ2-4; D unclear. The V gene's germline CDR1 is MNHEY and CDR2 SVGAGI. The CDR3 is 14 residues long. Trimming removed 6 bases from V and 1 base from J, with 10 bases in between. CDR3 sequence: CASRALGAKNIQYF. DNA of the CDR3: TGTGCCAGCAGAGCGCTCGGGGCCAAAAACATTCAGTACTTC.

Written as DNA, the CDR3 is TGCAGCGTTGACAGGGGTAACACCGGGGAGCTGTTTTTT. Protein: CSVDRGNTGELFF. The chain is built from TRBV29-1 and TRBJ2-2; a weak D match, TRBD1 (6 bases). Trimming left V 3 bases short and J 2 bases short, with 7 bases between. This CDR3 comprises 13 residues. Germline CDR1 is SQVTM and CDR2 is ANQGSEA.

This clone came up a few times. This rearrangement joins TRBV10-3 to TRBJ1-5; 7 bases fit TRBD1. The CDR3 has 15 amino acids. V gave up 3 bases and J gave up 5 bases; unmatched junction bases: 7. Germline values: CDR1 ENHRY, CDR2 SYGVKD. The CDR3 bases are TGTGCCATCAGTGAAACCGGGACAGCCTATCAGCCCCAGCATTTT. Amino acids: CAISETGTAYQPQHF.

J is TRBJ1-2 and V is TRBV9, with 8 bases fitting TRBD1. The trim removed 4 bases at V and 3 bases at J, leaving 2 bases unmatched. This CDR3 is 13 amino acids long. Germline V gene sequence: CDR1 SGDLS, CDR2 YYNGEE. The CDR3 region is CASSQDRDYGYTF. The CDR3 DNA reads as TGTGCCAGCAGCCAGGACAGGGACTATGGCTACACCTTC. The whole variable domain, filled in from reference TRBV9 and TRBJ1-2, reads DSGVTQTPKHLITATGQRVTLRCSPRSGDLSVYWYQQSLDQGLQFLIQYYNGEERAKGNILERFSAQQFPDLHSELNLSSLELGDSALYFCASSQDRDYGYTFGSGTRLTVV.